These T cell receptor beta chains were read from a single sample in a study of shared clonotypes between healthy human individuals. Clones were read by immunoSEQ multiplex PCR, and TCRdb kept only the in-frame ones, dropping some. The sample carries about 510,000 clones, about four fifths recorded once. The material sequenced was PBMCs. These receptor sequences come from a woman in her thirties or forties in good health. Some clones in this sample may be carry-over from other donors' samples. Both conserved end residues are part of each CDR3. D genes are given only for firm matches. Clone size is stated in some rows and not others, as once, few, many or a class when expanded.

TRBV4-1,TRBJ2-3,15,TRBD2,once,CASSQLAGVSDTQYF,TGCGCCAGCAGCCAGCTAGCGGGAGTTTCAGATACGCAGTATTTT
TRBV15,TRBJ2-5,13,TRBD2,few,CATTRGREETQYF,TGTGCCACCACTCGCGGGAGGGAAGAGACCCAGTACTTC
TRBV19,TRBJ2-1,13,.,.,CASSWEWHNEQFF,TGTGCCAGCTCATGGGAGTGGCACAATGAGCAGTTCTTC
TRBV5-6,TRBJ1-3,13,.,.,CASSYIPGNTIYF,TGTGCCAGCTCCTACATTCCTGGAAACACCATATATTTT
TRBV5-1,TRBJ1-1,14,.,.,CASSLDRVNTEAFF,TGCGCCAGCAGCTTGGATCGGGTGAACACTGAAGCTTTCTTT
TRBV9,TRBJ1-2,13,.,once,CASSVYLGAGYTF,TGTGCCAGCAGCGTCTATCTGGGCGCTGGCTACACCTTC
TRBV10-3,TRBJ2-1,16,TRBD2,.,CAISDFAGGGHNEQFF,TGTGCCATCAGTGATTTCGCGGGAGGGGGCCACAATGAGCAGTTCTTC
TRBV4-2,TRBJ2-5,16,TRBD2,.,CASSQGLAGGEETQYF,TGTGCCAGCAGCCAAGGTCTAGCGGGAGGGGAAGAGACCCAGTACTTC
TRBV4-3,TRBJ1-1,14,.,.,CASSQALGNTEAFF,TGCGCCAGCAGCCAAGCCTTGGGGAACACTGAAGCTTTCTTT
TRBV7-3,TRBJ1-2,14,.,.,CASSLKRSDYGYTF,TGTGCCAGCAGCTTAAAAAGGAGTGACTATGGCTACACCTTC
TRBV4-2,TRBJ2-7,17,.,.,CASSQESPGTINYEQYF,TGTGCCAGCAGCCAAGAGAGTCCCGGGACGATAAACTACGAGCAGTACTTC
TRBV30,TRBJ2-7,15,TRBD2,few,CAWSLAGFLSYEQYF,TGTGCCTGGAGCCTAGCGGGCTTCCTCTCCTACGAGCAGTACTTC
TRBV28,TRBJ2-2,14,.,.,CATRRAENTGELFF,TGTGCCACTAGAAGGGCGGAGAACACCGGGGAGCTGTTTTTT
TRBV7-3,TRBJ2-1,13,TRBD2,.,CASSMTSVGEQFF,TGTGCCAGCAGCATGACTAGCGTCGGTGAGCAGTTCTTC
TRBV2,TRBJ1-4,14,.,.,CASKSRGHNEKLFF,TGTGCCAGCAAGAGCAGAGGGCATAATGAAAAACTGTTTTTT
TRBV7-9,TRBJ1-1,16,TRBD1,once,CASSLYPGTVNTEAFF,TGTGCCAGCAGCCTATACCCCGGGACAGTGAACACTGAAGCTTTCTTT
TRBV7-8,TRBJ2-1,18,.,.,CASSLGTRRTDSYNEQFF,TGTGCCAGCAGCTTAGGGACCCGGCGTACAGACTCCTACAATGAGCAGTTCTTC
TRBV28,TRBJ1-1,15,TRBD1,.,CASSLDGQGNTEAFF,TGTGCCAGCAGTTTAGATGGACAGGGGAACACTGAAGCTTTCTTT
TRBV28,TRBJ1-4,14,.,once,CASSRVGLGEKLFF,TGTGCCAGCAGCCGCGTGGGACTAGGTGAAAAACTGTTTTTT
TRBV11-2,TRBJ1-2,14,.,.,CASSLQQAQGGYTF,TGTGCCAGCAGCTTACAACAGGCACAAGGCGGCTACACCTTC
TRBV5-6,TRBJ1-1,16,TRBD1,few,CASPPRDRVVDTEAFF,TGTGCCAGCCCACCGCGGGACAGGGTAGTGGACACTGAAGCTTTCTTT
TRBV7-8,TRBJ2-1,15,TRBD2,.,CASSLGSGSNNEQFF,TGTGCCAGCAGCTTAGGTAGCGGGAGTAATAATGAGCAGTTCTTC
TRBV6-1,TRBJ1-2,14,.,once,CASSKVQGLYGYTF,TGTGCCAGCAGTAAGGTGCAGGGACTCTATGGCTACACCTTC
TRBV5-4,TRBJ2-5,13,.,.,CASSLLGQETQYF,TGTGCCAGCAGCTTGTTAGGACAAGAGACCCAGTACTTC
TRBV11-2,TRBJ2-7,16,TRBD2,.,CASSLAGGPTRYEQYF,TGTGCCAGCAGCTTAGCGGGAGGGCCCACTAGATACGAGCAGTACTTC
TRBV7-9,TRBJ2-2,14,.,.,CASSLVAEGGELFF,TGTGCCAGCAGCTTAGTTGCAGAGGGCGGGGAGCTGTTTTTT
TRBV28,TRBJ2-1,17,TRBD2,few,CASSFREGRVRYNEQFF,TGTGCCAGCAGTTTTAGGGAGGGGCGGGTCCGTTACAATGAGCAGTTCTTC
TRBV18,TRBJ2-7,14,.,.,CASSPKDWGYEQYF,TGTGCCAGCTCACCAAAGGATTGGGGTTACGAGCAGTACTTC
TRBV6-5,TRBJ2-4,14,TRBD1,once,CASRGDRPVGIQYF,TGTGCCAGCAGGGGGGACAGGCCGGTTGGCATTCAGTACTTC
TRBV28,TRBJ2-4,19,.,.,CASSPRRGGYSVAKNIQYF,TGTGCCAGCAGCCCCAGAAGAGGGGGATATTCGGTAGCCAAAAACATTCAGTACTTC
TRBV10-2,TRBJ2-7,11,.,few,CASSEGYEQYF,TGCGCCAGCAGTGAAGGCTACGAGCAGTACTTC
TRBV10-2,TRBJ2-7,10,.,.,CASSRGEQYF,TGCGCCAGCTCTAGGGGCGAGCAGTACTTC
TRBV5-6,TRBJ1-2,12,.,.,CASSFGLYGYTF,TGTGCCAGCAGCTTTGGACTATACGGCTACACCTTC
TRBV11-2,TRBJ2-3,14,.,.,CASSLSQGRNTQYF,TGTGCCAGCAGCCTCTCTCAGGGGCGGAATACGCAGTATTTT
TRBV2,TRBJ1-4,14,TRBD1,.,CASSDRGREEKLFF,TGTGCCAGCAGCGACAGGGGGCGCGAAGAAAAACTGTTTTTT
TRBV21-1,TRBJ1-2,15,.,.,CASSSEGRTRGGYTF,TGTGCCAGCAGCAGCGAGGGGCGCACCAGGGGCGGCTACACCTTC
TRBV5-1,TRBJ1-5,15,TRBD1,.,CASSLSDRENQPQHF,TGCGCCAGCAGCTTATCCGACAGGGAGAATCAGCCCCAGCATTTT
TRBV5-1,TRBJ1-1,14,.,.,CASSLGFGDTEAFF,TGCGCCAGCAGCTTGGGGTTCGGGGACACTGAAGCTTTCTTT
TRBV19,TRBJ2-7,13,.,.,CASSSSDAYEQYF,TGTGCCAGTAGTAGCAGCGATGCCTACGAGCAGTACTTC
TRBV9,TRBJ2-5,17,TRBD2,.,CASSVGLAGGPGETQYF,TGTGCCAGCAGCGTAGGATTAGCGGGAGGGCCCGGGGAGACCCAGTACTTC
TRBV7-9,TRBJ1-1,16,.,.,CASSRGGQGMNTEAFF,TGTGCCAGCAGCAGAGGGGGGCAGGGCATGAACACTGAAGCTTTCTTT
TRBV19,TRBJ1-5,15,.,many,CASSISTVQNQPQHF,TGTGCCAGTAGTATTTCTACAGTACAAAATCAGCCCCAGCATTTT
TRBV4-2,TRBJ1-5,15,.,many,CASSQEFSGVDPQHF,TGTGCCAGCAGCCAAGAGTTCTCCGGGGTCGATCCCCAGCATTTT
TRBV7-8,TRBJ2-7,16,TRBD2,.,CASSLPAGTSGRGQYF,TGTGCCAGCAGCTTACCAGCCGGGACTAGCGGGAGAGGGCAGTACTTC
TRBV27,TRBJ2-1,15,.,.,CASRRGGSRNNEQFF,TGTGCCAGCAGGCGTGGTGGGAGTAGGAACAATGAGCAGTTCTTC
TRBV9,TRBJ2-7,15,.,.,CASSVAPGQSYEQYF,TGTGCCAGCAGCGTAGCTCCGGGACAAAGCTACGAGCAGTACTTC
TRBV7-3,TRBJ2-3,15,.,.,CASSAGTGGTDTQYF,TGTGCCAGCTCCGCGGGGACTGGCGGAACAGATACGCAGTATTTT
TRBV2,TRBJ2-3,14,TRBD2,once,CASSPSGGTDTQYF,TGTGCCAGCAGTCCTAGCGGGGGCACAGATACGCAGTATTTT
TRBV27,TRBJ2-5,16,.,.,CASSSPAGPHQETQYF,TGTGCCAGCAGTTCTCCGGCGGGCCCTCACCAAGAGACCCAGTACTTC
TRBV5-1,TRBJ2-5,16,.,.,CASSYALTWTEETQYF,TGCGCCAGCAGCTACGCGTTAACGTGGACAGAAGAGACCCAGTACTTC
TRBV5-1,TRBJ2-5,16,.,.,CASSLFNTGAGETQYF,TGCGCCAGCAGCTTGTTTAATACGGGAGCAGGCGAGACCCAGTACTTC
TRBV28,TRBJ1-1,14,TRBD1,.,CASGTTGVNTEAFF,TGTGCCAGCGGAACGACAGGGGTAAACACTGAAGCTTTCTTT
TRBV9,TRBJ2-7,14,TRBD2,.,CASSESGRASEQYF,TGTGCCAGCAGCGAAAGCGGGAGGGCCTCCGAGCAGTACTTC